One sample yielded the 17 T cell receptor beta chains listed below, sequenced in a study of shared clonotypes between healthy human individuals. Produced via immunoSEQ multiplex PCR; TCRdb's table is partial and in-frame only. The sample has some 1 million clones; around 74% are singletons. The specimen was memory CD4+ T cells sorted from blood. Noted subset: CD45RA-negative fraction. The receptors stem from a young man in good health.

J is TRBJ2-7 and V is TRBV10-3; 8 bases align to TRBD1. The CDR3 is 14 amino acids. CDR1 and CDR2 from the germline V gene are ENHRY and SYGVKD. V was clipped by 7 bases and J by 3 bases; unmatched bases: 8. The CDR3 DNA reads as TGTGCCATCACCAAAGGGACAGGCTTCTACGAGCAGTACTTC. Translated, it gives CAITKGTGFYEQYF.

In the case of this clone: The same CDR3 also results from other DNA sequences found in this sample. This chain connects TRBV7-9 to TRBJ2-5; D perhaps matches TRBD2 (5 bases). This CDR3 spans 11 amino acids. CDR1 SEHNR and CDR2 FQNEAQ come from the germline V gene (reference sequence). V was shortened by 6 bases and J by 5 bases, with 7 bases between the two germline ends. This chain's CDR3 is CASSPGETQYF. The CDR3 DNA sequence: TGTGCCAGCAGTCCGGGGGAGACCCAGTACTTC. The variable domain in full, completed from reference TRBV7-9 and TRBJ2-5, reads DTGVSQNPRHKITKRGQNVTFRCDPISEHNRLYWYRQTLGQGPEFLTYFQNEAQLEKSRLLSDRFSAERPKGSFSTLEIQRTEQGDSAMYLCASSPGETQYFGPGTRLLVL.

The chain carries TRBV5-1 and TRBJ2-7, with TRBD1 identical over 7 bases. The germline V gene encodes CDR1 SGHRS and CDR2 YFSETQ. Trimming removed 7 bases from V and 1 base from J; junction bases left unmatched: 11. The CDR3 has 15 amino acids. In DNA form, the CDR3 reads TGCGCCAGCCAATACATGACAGGGCCTTCCTACGAGCAGTACTTC. Translating gives CASQYMTGPSYEQYF.

The rearrangement joins TRBV19 to TRBJ2-3, with D unresolved. The germline gives CDR1 LNHDA, CDR2 SQIVND (reference sequence). V gave up 3 bases and J gave up 0 bases, with 10 bases separating them. There are 15 residues in the CDR3. The CDR3 loop is CASSIQRSSTDTQYF. The DNA for the CDR3 is TGTGCCAGTAGTATTCAGCGATCTAGCACAGATACGCAGTATTTT.

This chain links TRBV7-3 with TRBJ2-7, with D unclear. Germline loops: CDR1 SGHTA, CDR2 FQGTGA. The CDR3 has 16 amino acids. V was clipped by 5 bases and J by 5 bases, with 22 bases between them. CDR3 in amino acids: CASSTIPWVSTHEQYF. The CDR3, as DNA: TGTGCCAGCAGCACCATTCCCTGGGTAAGTACCCACGAGCAGTACTTC.

The V call is TRBV28, the J call TRBJ2-3; D may correspond to TRBD1 or TRBD2 (6 bases each). The V gene's germline CDR1 is MDHEN and CDR2 SYDVKM. Trimming shortened V by 3 bases and J by 2 bases, and 9 bases separated the two germline ends. This CDR3 has 14 residues. The CDR3 coding sequence is TGTGCCAGCAGTTTGGGGGGCCTCACAGATACGCAGTATTTT. Protein product: CASSLGGLTDTQYF.

V usage is TRBV30 and J usage is TRBJ1-2; D is perhaps TRBD1 (6 bases). Looked up from germline, CDR1 is GTSNPN and CDR2 is SVGIG (reference sequence). The CDR3 loop spans 12 amino acids. V was shortened by 8 bases and J by 7 bases, with 17 bases between the two germline ends. Written as DNA, the CDR3 is TGTGCCACAAGCCGAGGAGGGGGTGGCTACACCTTC. Amino acids: CATSRGGGGYTF.

V gene TRBV2 combines with J gene TRBJ2-6; D gene unclear. This CDR3 is built from 15 residues. Germline CDR1 and CDR2: SNHLY and FYNNEI. Trimming removed 6 bases from V and 2 bases from J, with 11 bases in between. CDR3 protein: CASRPEDTGANVLTF. For the CDR3, the DNA is TGTGCCAGCAGACCTGAAGATACTGGGGCCAACGTCCTGACTTTC.

The V gene is TRBV6-1, the J gene TRBJ1-2, with a tentative D call TRBD1 (5 bases). The CDR3 runs to 14 residues. V was trimmed by 4 bases and J by 8 bases, leaving 17 bases between them. Germline loops: CDR1 MNHNS, CDR2 SASEGT. CDR3 protein: CASSGWDRLRGYTF. CDR3 in DNA: TGTGCCAGCAGTGGCTGGGACCGCCTGAGGGGCTACACCTTC.

CDR3 protein: CASSPRAAGEQYF. As DNA, the CDR3 is TGTGCCAGCAGCCCCCGGGCGGCGGGTGAGCAGTACTTC. The chain is built from TRBV6-5 and TRBJ2-7; possible D gene TRBD2, 5 bases. Germline V CDR1 and CDR2: MNHEY, SVGAGI. The CDR3 is made up of 13 amino acids. The V gene lost 6 bases and the J gene lost 7 bases, with 16 bases spanning the gap.

The chain uses TRBV25-1 and TRBJ2-3; D is uncertain. The CDR3 loop spans 14 amino acids. Germline values: CDR1 MGHDK, CDR2 SYGVNS. Trimming removed 1 base at V and 7 bases at J, with 12 bases between. In nucleotides, the CDR3 is TGTGCCAGCAGTGAATCCCCGCAAAAGAATACGCAGTATTTT. It specifies CASSESPQKNTQYF.

Worth noting for this clone: Other nucleotide sequences in the sample specify the same CDR3. V gene TRBV7-2 combines with J gene TRBJ2-1; D is unclear. The CDR3 contains 11 residues. Germline-derived CDR1 and CDR2 are SGHTA and FQGNSA. V dropped 1 base and J dropped 8 bases, with 3 bases sitting between them. The CDR3 sequence is CASSLVHEQFF. The CDR3 region has the DNA TGTGCCAGCAGCTTAGTGCATGAGCAGTTCTTC.

This chain's CDR3 is CASSATGGGGNTIYF. Written as DNA, the CDR3 is TGTGCCAGCAGTGCCACAGGGGGAGGTGGAAACACCATATATTTT. The chain employs TRBV6-1 and TRBJ1-3; 8 nucleotides match TRBD1. Germline V gene sequence: CDR1 MNHNS, CDR2 SASEGT. This CDR3 spans 15 amino acids. The ends lost 4 bases at V and 3 bases at J; junction bases unmatched: 5.

V and J are TRBV19 and TRBJ2-3; 8 nucleotides line up with TRBD1. J lost 1 base, V lost 5 bases, and 2 bases had no gene match. This CDR3 comprises 14 residues. CDR1 and CDR2 (germline): LNHDA, SQIVND (reference sequence). The CDR3 nucleotides read TGTGCCAGTAGTGCGACAGGGGGCACAGATACGCAGTATTTT. Protein: CASSATGGTDTQYF.

The chain joins TRBV4-3 to TRBJ1-4; D remains unclear. Germline V CDR1 and CDR2: LGHNA, YSLEER. V was shortened by 0 bases and J by 0 bases, with 5 bases between the two germline ends. CDR3 length equals 15 residues. The CDR3 nucleotides read TGCGCCAGCAGCCAAGATCATGCAACTAATGAAAAACTGTTTTTT. This encodes CASSQDHATNEKLFF.

This clone was recorded only once. The chain recombines TRBV28 with TRBJ2-7; the match to TRBD1 covers 10 bases. Germline values: CDR1 MDHEN, CDR2 SYDVKM. The J segment lost 4 bases and the V segment lost 2 bases, leaving 5 bases of the junction unmatched. The CDR3 spans 15 residues. The CDR3 is CASSLGGTGVYEQYF. The CDR3 nucleotides read TGTGCCAGCAGTTTAGGCGGGACAGGGGTGTACGAGCAGTACTTC.

This rearrangement joins TRBV30 to TRBJ1-1; D not resolved. V was cut by 3 bases and J by 0 bases, with 17 bases left in between. Germline V gives CDR1 GTSNPN, CDR2 SVGIG (reference sequence). This CDR3 is 16 amino acids long. CDR3 amino acids: CAWRGSQVLLNTEAFF. The CDR3 DNA reads TGTGCCTGGAGAGGGAGTCAGGTATTGTTGAACACTGAAGCTTTCTTT.